The source of this T cell receptor beta chain is a study of early T cells in non-severe SARS-CoV-2 infection. On the study more broadly: RNA in bulk from unsorted whole blood was sequenced, and chains were unpaired.

This clonotype came up a few times. Its target is not known. Study results and limitations: A preference for anti-spike CD8 responses marked VDJdb matching, which missed private and CD4 specificities.

The CDR3 is 13 residues long. With 6 bases clipped from V and 2 bases from J, the junction kept 3 bases outside the gene matches. Germline V lookup: CDR1 KGHSH, CDR2 LQKENI. Tagging with unique molecular identifiers was applied to individual cDNA molecules. TCRdb re-called the 5' RACE reads with MiXCR, one entry per CDR3 protein. Of around 80,000 distinct CDR3 sequences detected, approximately 12% appear once; the ten largest clones hold roughly 3.2%. The rearrangement links TRBV18 to TRBJ1-2; 7 bases are shared with TRBD1. The sample taken for sequencing was whole blood. This TCR was recovered from an adult who was a healthcare worker with PCR-confirmed SARS-CoV-2 infection or an uninfected control (not recorded which). Written as DNA, the CDR3 is TGTGCCAGCTCCTGGGACAGAAACTATGGCTACACCTTC. Translation gives CASSWDRNYGYTF.